This T cell receptor (beta chain) was profiled in a study of glioma-infiltrating T cells after dendritic cell vaccination. Study-level findings and limits: Few patients contributed both blood and tumor specimens.

The method was immunoSEQ multiplex PCR; TCRdb's version includes in-frame clones alone and lacks a portion of them. The sample yields 100,000 or so clones, over 80% seen once. V lost 2 bases, J lost 5 bases, and 7 bases lay in between. Germline-derived CDR1 and CDR2 are SGHRS and YFSETQ. The CDR3 totals 13 residues. On this clone: Its antigen is as yet unknown.

As for time point: after dendritic cell vaccination, including at tumor progression/relapse. The sequenced sample was blood, obtained after dendritic cell vaccination. The J gene is TRBJ2-2, the V gene TRBV5-1, with D tentatively TRBD2 (5 bases). This sequence originates from a human donor with glioblastoma. Here the CDR3 DNA reads TGCGCCAGCAGCTTCTCGGGGACCGGGGAGCTGTTTTTT. Its translation: CASSFSGTGELFF.